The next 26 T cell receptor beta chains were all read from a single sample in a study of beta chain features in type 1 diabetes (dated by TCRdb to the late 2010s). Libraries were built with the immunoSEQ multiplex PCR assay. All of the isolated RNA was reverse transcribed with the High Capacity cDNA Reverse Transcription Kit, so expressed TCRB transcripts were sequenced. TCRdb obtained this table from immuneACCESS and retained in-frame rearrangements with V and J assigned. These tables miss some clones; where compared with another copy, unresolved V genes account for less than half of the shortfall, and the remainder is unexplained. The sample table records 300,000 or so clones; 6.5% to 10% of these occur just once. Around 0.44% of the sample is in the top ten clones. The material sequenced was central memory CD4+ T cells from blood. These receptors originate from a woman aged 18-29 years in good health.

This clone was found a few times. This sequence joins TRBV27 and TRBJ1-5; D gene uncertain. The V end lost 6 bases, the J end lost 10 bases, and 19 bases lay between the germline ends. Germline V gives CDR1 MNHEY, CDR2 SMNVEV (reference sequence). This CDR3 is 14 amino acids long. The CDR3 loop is CASSATNLGSPQHF. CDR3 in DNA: TGTGCCAGCAGCGCGACCAATCTAGGGTCCCCCCAGCATTTT.

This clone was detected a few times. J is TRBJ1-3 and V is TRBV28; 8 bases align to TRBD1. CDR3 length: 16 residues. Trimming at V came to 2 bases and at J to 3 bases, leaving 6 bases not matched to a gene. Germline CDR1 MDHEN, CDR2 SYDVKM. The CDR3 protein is CASSLRQGISGNTIYF. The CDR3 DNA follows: TGTGCCAGCAGTTTAAGACAGGGGATTAGTGGAAACACCATATATTTT.

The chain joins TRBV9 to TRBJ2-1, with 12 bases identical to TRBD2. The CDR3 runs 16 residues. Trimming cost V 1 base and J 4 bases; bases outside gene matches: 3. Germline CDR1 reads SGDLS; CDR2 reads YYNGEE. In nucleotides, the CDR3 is TGTGCCAGCAGCGTAATTACTAGCGGGAGGTACAATGAGCAGTTCTTC. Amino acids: CASSVITSGRYNEQFF.

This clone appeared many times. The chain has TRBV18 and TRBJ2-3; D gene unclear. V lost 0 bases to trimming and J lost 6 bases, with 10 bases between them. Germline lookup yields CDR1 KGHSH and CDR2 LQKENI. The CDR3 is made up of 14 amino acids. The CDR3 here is CASSPPSGTDTQYF. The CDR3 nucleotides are TGTGCCAGCTCACCACCGTCCGGTACGGATACGCAGTATTTT.

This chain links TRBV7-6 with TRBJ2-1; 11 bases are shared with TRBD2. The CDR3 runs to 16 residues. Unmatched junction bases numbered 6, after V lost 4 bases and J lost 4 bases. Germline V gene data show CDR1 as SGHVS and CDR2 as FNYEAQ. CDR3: CASSSRTSGRYNEQFF. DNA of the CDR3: TGTGCCAGCAGCTCTCGGACTAGCGGGCGATACAATGAGCAGTTCTTC.

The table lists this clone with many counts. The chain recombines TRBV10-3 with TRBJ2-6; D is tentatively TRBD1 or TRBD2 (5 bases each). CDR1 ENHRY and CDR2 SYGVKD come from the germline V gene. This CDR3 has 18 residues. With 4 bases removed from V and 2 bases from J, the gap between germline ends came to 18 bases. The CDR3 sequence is CAISGGTEVSTGANVLTF. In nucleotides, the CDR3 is TGTGCCATCAGTGGGGGGACGGAAGTCTCGACTGGGGCCAACGTCCTGACTTTC.

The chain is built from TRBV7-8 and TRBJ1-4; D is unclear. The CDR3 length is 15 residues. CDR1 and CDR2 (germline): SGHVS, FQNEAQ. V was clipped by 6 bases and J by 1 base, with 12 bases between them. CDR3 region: CASSVYVETNEKLFF. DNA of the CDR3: TGTGCCAGCAGTGTATACGTAGAAACTAATGAAAAACTGTTTTTT. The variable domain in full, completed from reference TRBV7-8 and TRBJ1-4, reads GAGVSQSPRYKVAKRGQDVALRCDPISGHVSLFWYQQALGQGPEFLTYFQNEAQLDKSGLPSDRFFAERPEGSVSTLKIQRTQQEDSAVYLCASSVYVETNEKLFFGSGTQLSVL.

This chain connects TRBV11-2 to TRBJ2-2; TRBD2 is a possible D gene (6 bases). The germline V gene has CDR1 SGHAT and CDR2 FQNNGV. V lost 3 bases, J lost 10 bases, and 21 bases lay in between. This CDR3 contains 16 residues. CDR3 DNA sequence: TGTGCCAGCAGCTTCCTACAAGGGACTGCTGGGTCGGAGCTGTTTTTT. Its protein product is CASSFLQGTAGSELFF.

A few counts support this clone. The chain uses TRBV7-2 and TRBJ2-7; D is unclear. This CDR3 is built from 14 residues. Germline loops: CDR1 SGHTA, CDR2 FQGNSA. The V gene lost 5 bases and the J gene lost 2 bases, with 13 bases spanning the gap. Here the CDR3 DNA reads TGTGCCAGCAGCCCACACCTCTGGACCTACGAGCAGTACTTC. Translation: CASSPHLWTYEQYF.

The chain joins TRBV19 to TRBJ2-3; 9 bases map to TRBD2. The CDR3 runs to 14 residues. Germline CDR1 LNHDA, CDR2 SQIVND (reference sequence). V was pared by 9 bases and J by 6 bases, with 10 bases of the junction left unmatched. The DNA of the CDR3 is TGTGCCAGCCAATGGCGGGAGGGCCGCGATACGCAGTATTTT. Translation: CASQWREGRDTQYF.

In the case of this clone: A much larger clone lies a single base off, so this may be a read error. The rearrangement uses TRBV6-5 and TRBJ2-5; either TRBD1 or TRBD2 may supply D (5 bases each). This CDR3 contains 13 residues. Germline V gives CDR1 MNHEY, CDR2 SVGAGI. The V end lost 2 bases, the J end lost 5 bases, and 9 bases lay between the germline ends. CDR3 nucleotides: TGTGCCAGCAGTTACGGGGGTGGGGAGACCCAGTACTTC. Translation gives CASSYGGGETQYF.

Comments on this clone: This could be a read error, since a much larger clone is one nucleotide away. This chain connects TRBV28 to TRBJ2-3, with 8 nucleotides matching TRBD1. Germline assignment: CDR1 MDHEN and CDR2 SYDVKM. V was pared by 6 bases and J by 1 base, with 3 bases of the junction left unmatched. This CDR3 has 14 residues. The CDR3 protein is CASSTTGGTDTQYF. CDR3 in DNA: TGTGCCAGCAGCACGACAGGGGGCACAGATACGCAGTATTTT.

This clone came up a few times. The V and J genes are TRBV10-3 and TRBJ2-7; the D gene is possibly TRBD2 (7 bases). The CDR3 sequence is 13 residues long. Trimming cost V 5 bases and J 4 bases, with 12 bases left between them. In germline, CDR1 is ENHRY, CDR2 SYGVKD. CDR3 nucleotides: TGTGCCATCAGTTTCGGGGGGCAATACGAGCAGTACTTC. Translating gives CAISFGGQYEQYF.

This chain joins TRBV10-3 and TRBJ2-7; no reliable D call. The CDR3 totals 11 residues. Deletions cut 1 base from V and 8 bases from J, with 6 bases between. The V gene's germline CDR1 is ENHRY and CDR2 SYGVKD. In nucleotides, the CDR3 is TGTGCCATCAGTGAGTTTAGGCAGCAGTACTTC. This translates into CAISEFRQQYF.

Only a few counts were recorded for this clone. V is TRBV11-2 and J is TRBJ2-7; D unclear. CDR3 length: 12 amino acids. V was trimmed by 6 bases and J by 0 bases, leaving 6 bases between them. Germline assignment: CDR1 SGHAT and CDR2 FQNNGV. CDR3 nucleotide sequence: TGTGCCAGCAGGTCCTACTCCTACGAGCAGTACTTC. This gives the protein CASRSYSYEQYF.

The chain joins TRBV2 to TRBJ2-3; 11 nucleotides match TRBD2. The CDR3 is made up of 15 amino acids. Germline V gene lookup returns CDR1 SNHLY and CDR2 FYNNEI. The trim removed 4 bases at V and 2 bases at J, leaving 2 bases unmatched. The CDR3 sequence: CASSALAGATDTQYF. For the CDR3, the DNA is TGTGCCAGCAGTGCACTAGCGGGAGCCACAGATACGCAGTATTTT.

CDR3 in amino acids: CASSWSGTGSYEQYF. CDR3 bases: TGCGCCAGCAGCTGGTCCGGGACAGGATCCTACGAGCAGTACTTC. The J gene is TRBJ2-7, the V gene TRBV5-1; 8 nucleotides align to TRBD1. Germline CDR1 is SGHRS and CDR2 is YFSETQ. CDR3 size: 15 residues. V was pared by 3 bases and J by 1 base, with 6 bases of the junction left unmatched. Variable domain in full (rest from reference TRBV5-1 and TRBJ2-7): KAGVTQTPRYLIKTRGQQVTLSCSPISGHRSVSWYQQTPGQGLQFLFEYFSETQRNKGNFPGRFSGRQFSNSRSEMNVSTLELGDSALYLCASSWSGTGSYEQYFGPGTRLTVT.

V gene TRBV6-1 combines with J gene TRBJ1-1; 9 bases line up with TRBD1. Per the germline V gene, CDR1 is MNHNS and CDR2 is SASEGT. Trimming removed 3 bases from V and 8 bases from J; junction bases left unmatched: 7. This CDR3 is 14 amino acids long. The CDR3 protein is CASSETWDRAEAFF. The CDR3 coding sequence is TGTGCCAGCAGTGAGACGTGGGACAGGGCGGAAGCTTTCTTT.

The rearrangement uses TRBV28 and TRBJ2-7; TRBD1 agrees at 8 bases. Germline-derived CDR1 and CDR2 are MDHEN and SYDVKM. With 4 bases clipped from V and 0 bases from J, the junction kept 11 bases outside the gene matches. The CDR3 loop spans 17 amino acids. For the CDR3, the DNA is TGTGCCAGCAGTTCAGGGGGCGGAGGACTCGTCTCCTACGAGCAGTACTTC. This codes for CASSSGGGGLVSYEQYF.

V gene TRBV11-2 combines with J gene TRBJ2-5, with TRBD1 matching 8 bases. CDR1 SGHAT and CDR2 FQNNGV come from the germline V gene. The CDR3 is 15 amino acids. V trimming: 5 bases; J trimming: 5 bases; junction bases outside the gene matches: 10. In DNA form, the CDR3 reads TGTGCCAGCAGCCCCGGACAGGGTTGGTCGGAGACCCAGTACTTC. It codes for CASSPGQGWSETQYF.

The CDR3 reads CASSSSSVMNTEAFF. In nucleotides, the CDR3 is TGTGCCAGCAGTTCCAGCTCCGTAATGAACACTGAAGCTTTCTTT. V and J are TRBV6-5 and TRBJ1-1; unclear D gene. Trimming shortened V by 4 bases and J by 0 bases, and 12 bases separated the two germline ends. Germline assignment: CDR1 MNHEY and CDR2 SVGAGI. This CDR3 contains 15 residues.

The CDR3, as DNA: TGTGCCAGCAGTGAAAGCGGGCGCTCCTACGAGCAGTACTTC. Its protein product is CASSESGRSYEQYF. This chain connects TRBV25-1 to TRBJ2-7; tentatively, D is TRBD2 (6 bases). This CDR3 is 14 amino acids long. Germline CDR1 MGHDK, CDR2 SYGVNS. Trimming removed 2 bases at V and 0 bases at J, with 8 bases between.

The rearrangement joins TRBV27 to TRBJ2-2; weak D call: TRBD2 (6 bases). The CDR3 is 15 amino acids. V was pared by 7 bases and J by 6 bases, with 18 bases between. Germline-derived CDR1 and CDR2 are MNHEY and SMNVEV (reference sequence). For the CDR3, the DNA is TGTGCCAGCATGAGGCCGAGTTCGGGGGCCGGGGAGCTGTTTTTT. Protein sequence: CASMRPSSGAGELFF.

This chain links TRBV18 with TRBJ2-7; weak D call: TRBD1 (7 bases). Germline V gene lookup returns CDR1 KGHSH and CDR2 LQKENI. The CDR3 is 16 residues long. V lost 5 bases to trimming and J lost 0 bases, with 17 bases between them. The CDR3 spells CASSNGQAGSSYEQYF. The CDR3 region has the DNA TGTGCCAGCTCAAACGGACAGGCGGGGAGCTCCTACGAGCAGTACTTC. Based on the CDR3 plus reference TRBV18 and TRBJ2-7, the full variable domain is NAGVMQNPRHLVRRRGQEARLRCSPMKGHSHVYWYRQLPEEGLKFMVYLQKENIIDESGMPKERFSAEFPKEGPSILRIQQVVRGDSAAYFCASSNGQAGSSYEQYFGPGTRLTVT.

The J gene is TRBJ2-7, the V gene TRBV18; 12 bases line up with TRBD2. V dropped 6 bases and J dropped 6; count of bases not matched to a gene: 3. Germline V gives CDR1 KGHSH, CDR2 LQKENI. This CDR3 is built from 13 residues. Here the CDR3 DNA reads TGTGCCAGCTCCCGACTAGCGGGAGTCGAGCAGTACTTC. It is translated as CASSRLAGVEQYF.

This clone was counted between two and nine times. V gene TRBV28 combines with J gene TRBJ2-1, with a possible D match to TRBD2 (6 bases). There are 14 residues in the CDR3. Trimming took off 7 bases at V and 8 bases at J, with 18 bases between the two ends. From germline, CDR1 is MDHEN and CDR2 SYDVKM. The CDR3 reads CASKVGTVIDEQFF. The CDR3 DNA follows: TGTGCCAGCAAAGTTGGGACTGTTATAGATGAGCAGTTCTTC.